By sample fraction, the clone carrying this T cell receptor beta chain is medium-sized. Antigen: not known. These data are taken from a study of immune heterogeneity within non-small cell lung tumors. The overall study: Of the tumors, 4 were squamous cell, approximately 10 non-squamous, and 1 not otherwise specified. Regarding the study as a whole: Locally, T-cell clonality showed a moderate but significant correlation with tumor mutational burden measured at the same site (R approximately 0.34).

The starting template was genomic DNA from bulk tumor, around 610 ng per sample. Surgeons took several biopsies per primary tumor, spaced far apart, during surgery. Their non-small cell lung cancer was newly diagnosed and untreated, and the patients underwent curative surgery. For the TCR beta CDR3, multiplex PCR with 32 V and 13 J primers performed the amplification. In TCRdb, the multiplex PCR reads were re-called with MiXCR into one record per CDR3 protein. Of thousands of distinct CDR3 sequences in the sample, 22% were seen once. The germline CDR1 and CDR2 sequences are SEHNR and FQNEAQ (reference sequence). Trimming took 0 bases from V and 4 from J; bases not matched to a gene: 2. CDR3 length: 14 residues.

Sequencing used lung tumor tissue. The receptor was derived from a man between 65 and 85 years old with non-small cell lung cancer. V usage is TRBV7-9 and J usage is TRBJ1-1; 7 positions match TRBD1. This CDR3 reads CASSLAGGPTEAFF. The CDR3, as DNA: TGTGCCAGCAGCTTAGCAGGGGGCCCCACTGAAGCTTTCTTT.